This T cell receptor (beta chain) was retrieved from a study of blood T cells in healthy people across ages. At least 5.5 micrograms of total RNA were extracted per sample. A second PCR of about 6 to 11 cycles used a sample-barcoded 5' primer and a J-beta primer mix. TCRdb redid the calling of the 5' RACE reads with MiXCR, one entry per CDR3 protein. Of about 570,000 distinct CDR3 sequences in the sample, 27% were seen once. General study points: Estimates of diversity drawn from one million T cells were considered underestimates.

Details on this clonotype: As yet, its antigen is unknown.

Sequences were obtained from blood. The clonotype comes from a woman aged 65 to 85 in good health.

CDR3 DNA sequence: TGTGCCAGCAGCCAAGGCTGCCAGAGCACAGATACGCAGTATTTT. It specifies CASSQGCQSTDTQYF. The chain uses TRBV4-2 and TRBJ2-3; unclear D gene. The CDR3 is 15 amino acids. Trimming removed 1 base at V and 0 bases at J, with 8 bases between. Germline V gene data show CDR1 as LGHNA and CDR2 as YNFKEQ.